This record concerns one TCR beta chain sequence. As yet, its antigen is unknown. These data are taken from a study of T cell clusters in autoimmune cytopenias. Findings of the study overall: The T cell clusters were defined only in silico, without experimental functional validation. Primary autoimmune cytopenia patients appeared to lack physiological T cell clusters present in healthy donors.

Multiplex touch-down PCR amplified TRB using TRB-A and TRB-B pools in one tube. TCRdb reprocessed the multiplex PCR reads and stores each CDR3 protein as one record, lacking DNA. The repertoire table contains roughly 8,200 distinct CDR3 sequences. Approximately 36,000 genome equivalents of blood DNA were amplified for TRB. The TCR originated in a human donor with an autoimmune cytopenia or autoimmune hepatitis (not recorded which). Specimen: peripheral blood.

The CDR3 sequence: CASSSPSLDAYGYTF. The V gene is TRBV11-2, the J gene TRBJ1-2. Germline V gene lookup returns CDR1 SGHAT and CDR2 FQNNGV. CDR3 length: 15 amino acids.